This T cell receptor (beta chain) derives from a study of T cell changes during pregnancy in multiple sclerosis (dated by TCRdb to the late 2010s). The study in broad terms: The study examined how the T cell repertoire changed over the course of pregnancy in women with multiple sclerosis.

A word on this clone: Its antigen is still unknown. No much larger clone exists at a distance of one base, and base qualities are not known.

The method behind the library was the immunoSEQ multiplex PCR assay. Imported from immuneACCESS, the table was reduced by TCRdb to in-frame sequences with V and J called. These copies leave out some clones; in studies compared against another copy, an unresolved V gene accounts for under half, and the cause of the remainder is not known. A total of 65,000 to 80,000 clones appear in this sample, roughly nine tenths of them only once. The ten largest clones represent around 1.5% of the sample. The germline V gene encodes CDR1 SGDLS and CDR2 YYNGEE. Between the V and J ends, shortened by 4 bases and 1 base respectively, the junction contains 7 bases. The CDR3 holds 13 amino acids from the cysteine to the phenylalanine. This entry keeps only the CDR3 DNA: 39 bases, framed from base 1.

The rearranged segments are TRBV9 and TRBJ2-3, with no confidently assigned D gene. The specimen was peripheral blood, collected in the third trimester of pregnancy. This clonotype was obtained from a female donor with multiple sclerosis, enrolled in a pregnancy study. The base sequence is TGTGCCAGCAGCCCAACGGGCACAGATACGCAGTATTTT. Translated, this is CASSPTGTDTQYF.